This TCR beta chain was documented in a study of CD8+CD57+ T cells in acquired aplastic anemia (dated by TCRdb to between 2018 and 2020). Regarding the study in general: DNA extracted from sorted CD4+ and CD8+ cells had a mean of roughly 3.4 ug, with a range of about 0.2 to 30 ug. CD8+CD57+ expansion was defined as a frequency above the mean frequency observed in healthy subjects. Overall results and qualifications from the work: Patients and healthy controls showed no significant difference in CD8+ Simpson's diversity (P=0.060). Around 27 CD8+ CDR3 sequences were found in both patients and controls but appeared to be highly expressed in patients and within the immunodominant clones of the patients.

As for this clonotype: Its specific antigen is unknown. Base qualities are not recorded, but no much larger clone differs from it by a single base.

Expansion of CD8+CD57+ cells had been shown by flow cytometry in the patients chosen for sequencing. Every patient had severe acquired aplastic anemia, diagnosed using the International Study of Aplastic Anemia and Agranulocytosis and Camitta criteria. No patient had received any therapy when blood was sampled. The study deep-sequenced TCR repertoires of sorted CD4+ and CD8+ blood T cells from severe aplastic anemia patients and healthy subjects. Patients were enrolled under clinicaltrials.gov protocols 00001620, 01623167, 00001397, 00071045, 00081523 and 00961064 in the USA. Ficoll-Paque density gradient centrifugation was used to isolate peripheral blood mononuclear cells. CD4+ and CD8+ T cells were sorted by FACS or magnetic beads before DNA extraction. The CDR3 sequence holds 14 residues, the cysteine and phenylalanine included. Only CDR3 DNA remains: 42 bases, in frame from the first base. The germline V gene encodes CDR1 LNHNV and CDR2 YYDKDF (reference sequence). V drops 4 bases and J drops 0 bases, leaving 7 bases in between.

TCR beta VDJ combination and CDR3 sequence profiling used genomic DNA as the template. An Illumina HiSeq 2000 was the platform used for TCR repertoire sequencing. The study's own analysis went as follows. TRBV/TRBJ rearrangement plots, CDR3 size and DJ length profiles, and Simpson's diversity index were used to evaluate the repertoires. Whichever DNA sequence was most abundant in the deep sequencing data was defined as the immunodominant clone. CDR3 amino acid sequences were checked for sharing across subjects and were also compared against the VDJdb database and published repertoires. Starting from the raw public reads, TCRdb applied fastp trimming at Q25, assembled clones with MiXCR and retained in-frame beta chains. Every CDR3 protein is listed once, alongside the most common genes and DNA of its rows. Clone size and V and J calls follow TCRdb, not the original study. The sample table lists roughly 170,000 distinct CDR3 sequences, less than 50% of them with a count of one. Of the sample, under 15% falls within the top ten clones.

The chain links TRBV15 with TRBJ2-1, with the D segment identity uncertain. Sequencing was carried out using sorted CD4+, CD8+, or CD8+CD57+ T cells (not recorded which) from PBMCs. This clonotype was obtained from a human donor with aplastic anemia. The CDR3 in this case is CATSTGNSYNEQFF. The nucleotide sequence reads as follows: TGTGCCACCAGCACTGGGAACTCCTACAATGAGCAGTTCTTC.